This paragraph reports one T cell receptor beta chain. As yet, its antigen is unknown. At the DNA level, this CDR3 is encoded by other sequences in the same sample as well. The assay was run at deep level. Clones were read by immunoSEQ multiplex PCR, and TCRdb kept only the in-frame ones, dropping some. Found here are 2 million or so clones, approximately 95% of them singletons; the top ten hold approximately 0.13%. The sample belongs to a study of shared clonotypes between healthy human individuals. As for the study in general: The study drew on a couple of women and a few men aged 18 to 49 as donors. Study results and limitations: Donors were few, which limited the genetic and exposure-history diversity represented.

This clonotype was obtained from a man younger than 35 in good health. The specimen sequenced was naive CD4+ T cells sorted from blood. Subset meaning: CD45RA+ positively selected.

Here the CDR3 reads CASSLGTENTEAFF. The CDR3, as DNA: TGCGCCAGCAGCTTAGGGACCGAGAACACTGAAGCTTTCTTT. The chain carries TRBV5-1 and TRBJ1-1, with D tentatively TRBD1 (5 bases). The CDR3 length is 14 residues. Germline lookup yields CDR1 SGHRS and CDR2 YFSETQ. Trimming took 2 bases from V and 1 from J, leaving 9 bases between them.